Listed here are 5 T cell receptor beta chains from one sample, sequenced in a study of cytomegalovirus exposure and HLA in healthy donors. PCR primers comprised 60 Vbeta and 13 Jbeta primers. This table comes from immunoSEQ multiplex PCR, and its TCRdb copy is limited to in-frame clones, with some not included. The sample holds more than 150,000 clones; around 83% are singletons and the top ten take 2% to 2.5%. Sequencing was carried out using PBMCs. The receptors originated from a woman aged 18-29 years in good health and CMV-seronegative.

The genes are TRBV18 and TRBJ2-5, with 9 positions matching TRBD1. The CDR3 covers 15 residues. Looked up from germline, CDR1 is KGHSH and CDR2 is LQKENI. Germline trimming cut 6 bases from V and 4 bases from J; bases unmatched to any gene: 9. The CDR3 region has the DNA TGTGCCAGCTCCCGGGACAGGGATCCAGCAGAGACCCAGTACTTC. Protein product: CASSRDRDPAETQYF.

This clone was picked up a small number of times. The genes are TRBV18 and TRBJ1-5, with D hard to call. Germline CDR1 is KGHSH and CDR2 is LQKENI. Deletions cut 6 bases from V and 1 base from J, with 7 bases between. The CDR3 loop spans 13 amino acids. The CDR3 sequence: CASSLMSNQPQHF. CDR3 in DNA: TGTGCCAGCTCTCTAATGAGCAATCAGCCCCAGCATTTT. The full variable domain, its missing parts supplied by reference TRBV18 and TRBJ1-5, is NAGVMQNPRHLVRRRGQEARLRCSPMKGHSHVYWYRQLPEEGLKFMVYLQKENIIDESGMPKERFSAEFPKEGPSILRIQQVVRGDSAAYFCASSLMSNQPQHFGDGTRLSIL.

This rearrangement joins TRBV5-1 to TRBJ1-5; weak D call: TRBD1 (6 bases). This CDR3 contains 13 residues. V gave up 7 bases and J gave up 8 bases, with 16 bases separating them. The germline gives CDR1 SGHRS, CDR2 YFSETQ. The DNA for the CDR3 is TGCGCCAGCTCCCCTGGGAGGGGGGAGCCCCAGCATTTT. Residues: CASSPGRGEPQHF.

This chain links TRBV29-1 with TRBJ1-2, with 7 bases lining up with TRBD1. The CDR3 loop spans 12 amino acids. CDR1 and CDR2 from the germline V gene are SQVTM and ANQGSEA. J gave up 2 bases and V 5 bases, and 2 bases lay outside the gene matches. The CDR3 protein is CSVLQGNYGYTF. The DNA for the CDR3 is TGCAGCGTTCTACAGGGGAACTATGGCTACACCTTC.

This chain uses TRBV5-8 with TRBJ2-3; 10 bases align to TRBD1. The germline CDR1 and CDR2 sequences are SGHTS and YDEGEE. The CDR3 totals 15 residues. With 0 bases clipped from V and 5 bases from J, the junction kept 3 bases outside the gene matches. The CDR3 DNA sequence: TGTGCCAGCAGCTTGGTTCGGACAGGGGGAGATACGCAGTATTTT. The encoded protein is CASSLVRTGGDTQYF.